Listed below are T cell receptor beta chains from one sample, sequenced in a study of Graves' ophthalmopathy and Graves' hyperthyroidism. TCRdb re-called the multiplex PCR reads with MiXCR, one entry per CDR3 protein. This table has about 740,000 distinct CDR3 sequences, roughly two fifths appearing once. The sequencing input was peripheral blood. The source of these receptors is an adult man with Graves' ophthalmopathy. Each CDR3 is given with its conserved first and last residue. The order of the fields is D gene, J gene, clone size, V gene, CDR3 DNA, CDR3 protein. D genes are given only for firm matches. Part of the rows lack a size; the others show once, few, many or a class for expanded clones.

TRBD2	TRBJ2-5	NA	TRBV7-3	TGTGCCAGCAGCGTTGGGCCGGGGGGGGAGACCCACTACTTC	CASSVGPGGETHYF
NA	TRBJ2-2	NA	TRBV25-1	TGTGCCAGTAGGGGTCTAGAGGGGGGGTACACCGGGGAGCTGTTTTTT	CASRGLEGGYTGELFF
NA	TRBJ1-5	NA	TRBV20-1	TGCAGTGCTAGAGATGAGACGAAGGGGGTACGCCAGCCCCAGCATTTT	CSARDETKGVRQPQHF
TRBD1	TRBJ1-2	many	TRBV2	TGTGCCAGCAGTGACAGGGGGTCGCCCTATGGCTACACCTTC	CASSDRGSPYGYTF
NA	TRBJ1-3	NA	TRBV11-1	TGTGCCAGCAGTGTGAACTATGGAAACACCATATATTTT	CASSVNYGNTIYF
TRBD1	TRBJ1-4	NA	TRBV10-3	TGTGCCAGCAGTTTAGATGCGGGACAGGGCGAAAAACTGTTTTTT	CASSLDAGQGEKLFF
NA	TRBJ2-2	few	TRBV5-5	TGTGCCAGCAGCTTATTTGGCGGCGGGGAGCTGTTTTTT	CASSLFGGGELFF
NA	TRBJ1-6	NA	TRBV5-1	TGCGCCAGCAGCTTGGTGGTCAGAAACAATTCACCCCTCCACTTT	CASSLVVRNNSPLHF
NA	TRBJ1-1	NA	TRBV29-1	TGCAGCAGTTTGGGAGGCCTTACAGAAGCTTTCTTT	CSSLGGLTEAFF
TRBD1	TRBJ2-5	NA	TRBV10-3	TGTGCCAGCAGTTACTCGGGCGTTGGGGACAGGGTTTACCAAGAGACCCAGTACTTC	CASSYSGVGDRVYQETQYF
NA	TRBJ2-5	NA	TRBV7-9	TGTGCCAGCAGCTTGGAGTCAGGGTTACAGCAGTACTTC	CASSLESGLQQYF
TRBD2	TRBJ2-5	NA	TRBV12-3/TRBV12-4	TGTGCCAGCATGGGCGGACTAGCGGCGAGCCAAGAGACCCAGTACTTC	CASMGGLAASQETQYF
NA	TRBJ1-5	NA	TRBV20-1	TGCAGTGCTACAAGACACCCGATACGCAATCAGCCCCAGCATTTT	CSATRHPIRNQPQHF
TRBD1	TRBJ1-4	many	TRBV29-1	TGCAGCGTCCGGACAGGGGGAGATAATGAAAAACTGTTTTTT	CSVRTGGDNEKLFF
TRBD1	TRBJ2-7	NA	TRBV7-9	TGTGCCAGCAGCACAAGGGACAGCCCTCCTTTGGAGGAGCAGTACTTC	CASSTRDSPPLEEQYF
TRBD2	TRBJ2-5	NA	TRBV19	TGTGCCAGTAGTCCGCTAGCGGGAGGGATGGAGACCCAGTGCTTC	CASSPLAGGMETQCF
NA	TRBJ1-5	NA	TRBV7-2	TGTGCCAGCAGCTTTATTTCCCCCTTATCCCAGCCCCAGCATTTT	CASSFISPLSQPQHF
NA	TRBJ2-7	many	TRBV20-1	TGCAGTGCTACAACGTCGGGGGTCCACGAGCAGTACTTC	CSATTSGVHEQYF
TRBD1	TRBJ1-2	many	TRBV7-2	TGTGCCAGCAGAGCCGGGACAGGGGACGGCTACACCTTC	CASRAGTGDGYTF
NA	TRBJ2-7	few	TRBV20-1	TGCAGTGCTAGCAGGGCCACCTACGAGCAGTACTTC	CSASRATYEQYF
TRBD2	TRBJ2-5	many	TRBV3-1	TGTGCCAGCAGCCAGGGTCGGACTAGCGGGGAGCAAGAGACCCAGTACTTC	CASSQGRTSGEQETQYF
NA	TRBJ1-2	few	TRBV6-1	TGTGCCAGCAGTGAAGCGGGGGGATTTAACTATGGCTACACCTTC	CASSEAGGFNYGYTF
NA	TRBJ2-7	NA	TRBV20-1	TGCAGTGCTAGAGTGGGGATCGGGGCCTACGAGCAGTACTTC	CSARVGIGAYEQYF
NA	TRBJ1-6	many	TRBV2	TGTGCCAGTGCGTCGGAGTACGGTTCACCCCTCCACTTT	CASASEYGSPLHF
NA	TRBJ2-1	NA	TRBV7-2	TGTGCCAGCACCCCGTCTGTGGGGAACAATGAGCAGTTCTTC	CASTPSVGNNEQFF
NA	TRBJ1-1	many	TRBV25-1	TGTGCCAGCAGCGACCACCTACGCACTGAAGCTTTCTTT	CASSDHLRTEAFF
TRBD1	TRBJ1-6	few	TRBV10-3	TGTGCCAGCAGACCGGGGACAGGTCGGCTCCACTTT	CASRPGTGRLHF
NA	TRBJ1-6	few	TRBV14	TGTGCCAGCAGCCAAGCTCAGGGCAATAATTCACCCCTCCACTTT	CASSQAQGNNSPLHF
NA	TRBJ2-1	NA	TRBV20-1	TGCAGTGCTAGTGAGGCTAGTTTTGGCAATGAGCAGTTCTTC	CSASEASFGNEQFF
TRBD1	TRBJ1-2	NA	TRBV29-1	TGCAGCGTCCAGACAGGGGACCGTACCAAATTCTATGGCTACACCTTC	CSVQTGDRTKFYGYTF
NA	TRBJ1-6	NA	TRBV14	TGTGCCAGCAGCCAAGACCTCGATGCTTATTCACCCCTCCACTTT	CASSQDLDAYSPLHF
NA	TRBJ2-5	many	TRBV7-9	TGTGCCAGCAGTTCCCTCGGGGAGACCCAGTACTTC	CASSSLGETQYF
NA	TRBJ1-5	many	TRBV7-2	TGTGCCAGCAGCTTGGCGTTGCAGGCAACTCAGCCCCAGCATTTT	CASSLALQATQPQHF
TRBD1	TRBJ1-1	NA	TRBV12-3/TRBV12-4	TGTGCCAGCAGTTTAATGGACAGGGGGTTTGAAGCTTTCTTT	CASSLMDRGFEAFF
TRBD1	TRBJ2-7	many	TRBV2	TGTGCCAGCAGCGGACAGGGTGGCTACGAGCAGTACTTC	CASSGQGGYEQYF
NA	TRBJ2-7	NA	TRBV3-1	TGTGCCAGCAGCAAAAGAGGGACGGACTACGAGCAGTACTTC	CASSKRGTDYEQYF
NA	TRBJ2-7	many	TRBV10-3	TGTGCCATCAGATCGACAGATAACTACGAGCAGTACTTC	CAIRSTDNYEQYF
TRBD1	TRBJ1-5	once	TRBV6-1	TGTGCCAGCAGCCAAGGGACAGGGGGTCCGGGACAGCCCCAGCATTTT	CASSQGTGGPGQPQHF
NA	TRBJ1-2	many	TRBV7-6	TGTGCCAGCAGCTTAACGGAGGTGGGGGGCTACACCTTC	CASSLTEVGGYTF
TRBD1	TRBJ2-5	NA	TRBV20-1	TGCAGTGCTAGGCCAGGGGGCGACGAGACCCAGTACTTC	CSARPGGDETQYF
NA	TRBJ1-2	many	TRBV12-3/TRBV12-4	TGTGCCAGCAGCTACCAGGGGATTGGCTATGGCTACACCTTC	CASSYQGIGYGYTF
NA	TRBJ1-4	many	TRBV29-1	TGCAGCGTTGGGCAGACGGGAACTAATGAAAAACTGTTTTTT	CSVGQTGTNEKLFF
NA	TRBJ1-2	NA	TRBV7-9	TGTGCCAGCAGTGAAGGGGCAGGGGATTTAGGAGTCTACACCTTC	CASSEGAGDLGVYTF
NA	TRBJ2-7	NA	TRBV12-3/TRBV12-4	TGTGCCAGCAGTTTTCTGGGTGCAGGCGACGAGCAGTACTTC	CASSFLGAGDEQYF
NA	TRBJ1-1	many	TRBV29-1	TGCAGCGTCTATAAGAAGAACACTGAAGCTTTCTTT	CSVYKKNTEAFF
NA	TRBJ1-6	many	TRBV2	TGTGCCAGCAGTGAAATCGGTGATTCACCCCTCCACTTT	CASSEIGDSPLHF
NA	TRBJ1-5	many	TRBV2	TGTGCCAGCAAATTAATAATGGATCAGCCCCAGCATTTT	CASKLIMDQPQHF
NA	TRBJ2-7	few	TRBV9	TGTGCCAGCAGCGTAGCTCTAGCCAACTCCTACGAGCAGTACTTC	CASSVALANSYEQYF
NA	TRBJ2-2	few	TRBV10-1	TGCGCCAGCAGACCTATTATGACAGAAGCGACCGGGGAGCTGTTTTTT	CASRPIMTEATGELFF
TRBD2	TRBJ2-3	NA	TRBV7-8	TGTGCCAGCAGCTTAGCGCCACTAGCGGAACAGGTATTT	CASSLAPLAEQVF
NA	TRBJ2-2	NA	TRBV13	TGTGCCAGCAGTTACGGGGTCACCGGGGAGCTGTTTTTT	CASSYGVTGELFF
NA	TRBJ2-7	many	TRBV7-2	TGTGCCAGCAGCTTCCCGTTCCGTTACGAGCAGTACTTC	CASSFPFRYEQYF
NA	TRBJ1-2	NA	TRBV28	TGTGCCAGCAGCACCCTTCGGGGAGGGGACGGAGGCTACACCTTC	CASSTLRGGDGGYTF
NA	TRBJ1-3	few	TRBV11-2	TGTGCCAGCAGCTTGGTTATGAGCTCTGGAAACACCATATATTTT	CASSLVMSSGNTIYF
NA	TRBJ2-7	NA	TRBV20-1	TGCAGTGCTAGCAGGGGTAGATTGTACAAGCAGTACTTC	CSASRGRLYKQYF
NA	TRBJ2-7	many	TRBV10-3	TGTGCCATCAGTGAGTTAGTTACAGCCTACGAGCAGTACTTC	CAISELVTAYEQYF
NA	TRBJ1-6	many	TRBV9	TGCGCCAGCAGTCCAGGGAATTCACCCCTCCACTTT	CASSPGNSPLHF
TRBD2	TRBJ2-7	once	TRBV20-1	TGCAGTGCCACTAGCGGGAGGCCGAGCTCCTACGAGCAGTACTTC	CSATSGRPSSYEQYF
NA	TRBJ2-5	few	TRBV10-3	TGTGCCAGCTCTCGGGACGAGTGGGAGACCCAGTACTTC	CASSRDEWETQYF
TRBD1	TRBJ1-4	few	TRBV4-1	TGCGCCAGCAGCCAGTTCCAGGGGGGTCCTAATGAAAAACTGTTTTTT	CASSQFQGGPNEKLFF